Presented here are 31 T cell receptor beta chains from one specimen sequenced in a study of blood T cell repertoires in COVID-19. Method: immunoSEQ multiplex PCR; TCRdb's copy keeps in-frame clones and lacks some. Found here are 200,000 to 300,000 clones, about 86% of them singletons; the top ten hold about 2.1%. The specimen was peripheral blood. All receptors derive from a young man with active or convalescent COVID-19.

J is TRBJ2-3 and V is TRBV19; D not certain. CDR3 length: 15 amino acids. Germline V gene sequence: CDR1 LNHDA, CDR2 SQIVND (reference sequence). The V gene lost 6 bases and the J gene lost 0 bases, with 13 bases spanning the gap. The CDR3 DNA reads TGTGCCAGTAGGATGGGCTCGGAAAGCACAGATACGCAGTATTTT. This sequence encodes CASRMGSESTDTQYF.

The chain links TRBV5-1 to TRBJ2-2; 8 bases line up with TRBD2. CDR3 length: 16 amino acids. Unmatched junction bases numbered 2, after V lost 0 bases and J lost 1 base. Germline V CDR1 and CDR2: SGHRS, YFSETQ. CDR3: CASSLGAGENTGELFF. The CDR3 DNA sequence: TGCGCCAGCAGCTTGGGAGCGGGGGAGAACACCGGGGAGCTGTTTTTT.

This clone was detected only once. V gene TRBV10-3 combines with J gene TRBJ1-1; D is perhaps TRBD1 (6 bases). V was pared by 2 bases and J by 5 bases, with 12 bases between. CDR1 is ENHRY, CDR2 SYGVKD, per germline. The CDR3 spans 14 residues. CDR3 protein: CAISERDTRTEAFF. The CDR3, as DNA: TGTGCCATCAGTGAGCGGGACACCCGGACTGAAGCTTTCTTT.

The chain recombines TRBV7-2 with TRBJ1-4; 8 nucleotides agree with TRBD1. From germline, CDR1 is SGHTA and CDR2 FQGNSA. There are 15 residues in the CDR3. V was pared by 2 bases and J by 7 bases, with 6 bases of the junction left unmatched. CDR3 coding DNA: TGTGCCAGCAGCTTATATCAGGGGGCGGGTGAAAAACTGTTTTTT. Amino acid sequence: CASSLYQGAGEKLFF.

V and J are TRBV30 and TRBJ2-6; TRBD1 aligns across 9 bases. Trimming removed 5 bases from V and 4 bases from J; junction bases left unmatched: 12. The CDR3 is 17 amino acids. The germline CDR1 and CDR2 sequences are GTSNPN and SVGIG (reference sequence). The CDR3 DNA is TGTGCCTGGTTTAGAGGCCGGACAGGGGCCGGGGCCAACGTCCTGACTTTC. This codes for CAWFRGRTGAGANVLTF.

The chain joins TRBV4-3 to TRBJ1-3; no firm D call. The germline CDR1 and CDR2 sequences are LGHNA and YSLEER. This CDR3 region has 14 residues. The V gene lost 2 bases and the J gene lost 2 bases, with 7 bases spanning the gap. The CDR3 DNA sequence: TGCGCCAGCAGCCAAACCACGGCTGGAAACACCATATATTTT. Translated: CASSQTTAGNTIYF.

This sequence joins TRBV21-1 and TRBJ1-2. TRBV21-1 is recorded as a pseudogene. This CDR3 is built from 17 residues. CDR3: CASSKGEEAGSNYGYTF. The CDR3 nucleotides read TGTGCCAGCAGCAAAGGGGAGGAGGCAGGGAGTAACTATGGCTACACCTTC.

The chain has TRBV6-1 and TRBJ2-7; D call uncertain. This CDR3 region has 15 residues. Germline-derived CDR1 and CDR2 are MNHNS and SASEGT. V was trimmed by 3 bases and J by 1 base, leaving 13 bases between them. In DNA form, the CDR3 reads TGTGCCAGCAGTGATAACAGATTCTTTTCCTACGAGCAGTACTTC. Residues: CASSDNRFFSYEQYF.

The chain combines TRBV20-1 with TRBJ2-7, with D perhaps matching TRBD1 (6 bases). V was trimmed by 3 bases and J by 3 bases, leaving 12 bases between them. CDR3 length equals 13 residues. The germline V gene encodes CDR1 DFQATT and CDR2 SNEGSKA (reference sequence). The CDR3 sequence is CSASSGQNYEQYF. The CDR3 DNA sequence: TGCAGTGCTAGTTCTGGACAGAACTACGAGCAGTACTTC.

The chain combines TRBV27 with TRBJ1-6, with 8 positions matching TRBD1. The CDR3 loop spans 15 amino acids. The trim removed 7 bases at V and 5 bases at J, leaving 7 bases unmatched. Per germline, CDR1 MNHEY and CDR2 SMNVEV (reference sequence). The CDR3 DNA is TGTGCCAGCACCCAAGGGACAGGACATAATTCACCCCTCCACTTT. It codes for CASTQGTGHNSPLHF.

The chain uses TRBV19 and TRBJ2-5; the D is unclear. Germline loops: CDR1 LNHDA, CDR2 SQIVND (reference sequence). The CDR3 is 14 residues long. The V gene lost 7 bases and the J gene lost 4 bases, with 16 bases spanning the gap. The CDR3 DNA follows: TGTGCCAGTACGGCTAGTTCTTCGCTAGAGACCCAGTACTTC. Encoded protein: CASTASSSLETQYF.

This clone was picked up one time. Written as DNA, the CDR3 is TGTGCCAGCAGTCCAGACCGGGACAGGGATCAGCCCCAGCATTTT. It encodes CASSPDRDRDQPQHF. The V and J genes are TRBV27 and TRBJ1-5, with 9 nucleotides matching TRBD1. CDR3 length: 15 residues. The germline gives CDR1 MNHEY, CDR2 SMNVEV (reference sequence). The trim removed 5 bases at V and 5 bases at J, leaving 7 bases unmatched.

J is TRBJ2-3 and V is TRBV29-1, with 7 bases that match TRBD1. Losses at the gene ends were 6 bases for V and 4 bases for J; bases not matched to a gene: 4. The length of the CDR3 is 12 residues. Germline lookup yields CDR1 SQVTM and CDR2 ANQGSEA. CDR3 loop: CSVRQGPDTQYF. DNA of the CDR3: TGCAGCGTAAGACAGGGCCCAGATACGCAGTATTTT.

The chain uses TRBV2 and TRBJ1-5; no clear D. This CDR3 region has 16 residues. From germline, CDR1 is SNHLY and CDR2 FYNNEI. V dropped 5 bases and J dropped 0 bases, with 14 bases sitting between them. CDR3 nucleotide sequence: TGTGCCAGCAGTTACTTCAGGAAAAATAGCAATCAGCCCCAGCATTTT. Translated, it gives CASSYFRKNSNQPQHF.

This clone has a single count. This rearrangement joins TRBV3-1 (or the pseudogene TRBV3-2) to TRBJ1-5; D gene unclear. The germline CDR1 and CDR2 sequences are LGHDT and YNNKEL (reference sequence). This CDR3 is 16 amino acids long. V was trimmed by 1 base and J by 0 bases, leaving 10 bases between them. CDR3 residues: CASSQGLPYSNQPQHF. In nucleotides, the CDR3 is TGTGCCAGCAGCCAAGGTCTCCCCTATAGCAATCAGCCCCAGCATTTT.

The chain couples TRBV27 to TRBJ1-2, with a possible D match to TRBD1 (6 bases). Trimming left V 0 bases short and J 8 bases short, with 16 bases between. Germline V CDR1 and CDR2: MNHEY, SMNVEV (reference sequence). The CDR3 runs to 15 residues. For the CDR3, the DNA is TGTGCCAGCAGTTTATCGGTCGAGGGGGTGGGGGGCTACACCTTC. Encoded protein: CASSLSVEGVGGYTF.

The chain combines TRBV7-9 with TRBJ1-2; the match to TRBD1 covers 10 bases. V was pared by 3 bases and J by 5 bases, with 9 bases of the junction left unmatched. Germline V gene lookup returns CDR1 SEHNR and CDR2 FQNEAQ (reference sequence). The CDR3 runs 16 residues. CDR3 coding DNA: TGTGCCAGCAGCTTTGATGCGGGACAGGGGTTTTATGGCTACACCTTC. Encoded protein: CASSFDAGQGFYGYTF.

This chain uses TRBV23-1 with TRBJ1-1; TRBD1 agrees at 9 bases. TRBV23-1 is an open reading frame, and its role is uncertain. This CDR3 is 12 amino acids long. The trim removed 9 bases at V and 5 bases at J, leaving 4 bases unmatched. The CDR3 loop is CASRTGVTEAFF. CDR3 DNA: TGCGCCAGTAGGACAGGGGTAACTGAAGCTTTCTTT.

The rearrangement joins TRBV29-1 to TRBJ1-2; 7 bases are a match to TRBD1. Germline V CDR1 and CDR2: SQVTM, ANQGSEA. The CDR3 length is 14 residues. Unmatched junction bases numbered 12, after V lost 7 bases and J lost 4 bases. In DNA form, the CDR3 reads TGCAGCGCTGAGGGCAGGGGGAACTTCTATGGCTACACCTTC. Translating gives CSAEGRGNFYGYTF.

Written as DNA, the CDR3 is TGCGCCAGCAGTCAGACAGGGGAGAACACTGAAGCTTTCTTT. Protein sequence: CASSQTGENTEAFF. The chain combines TRBV4-1 with TRBJ1-1; TRBD1 matches 8 bases. Unmatched junction bases numbered 4, after V lost 6 bases and J lost 1 base. The CDR3 is 14 residues long. Looked up from germline, CDR1 is MGHRA and CDR2 is YSYEKL.

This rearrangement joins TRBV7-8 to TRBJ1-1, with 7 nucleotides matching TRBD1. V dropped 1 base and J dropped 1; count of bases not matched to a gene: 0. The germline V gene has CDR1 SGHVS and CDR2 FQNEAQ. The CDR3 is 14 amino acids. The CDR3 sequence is CASSLGQGNTEAFF. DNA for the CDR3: TGTGCCAGCAGCTTAGGACAGGGGAACACTGAAGCTTTCTTT.

This CDR3 is CASSNGRRVYGYTF. CDR3 bases: TGTGCCAGTAGTAATGGGAGACGGGTCTATGGCTACACCTTC. V and J are TRBV19 and TRBJ1-2; D not resolved. V shed 4 bases and J shed 4 bases, with 13 bases lying between them. The CDR3 is 14 residues long. CDR1 and CDR2 from the germline V gene are LNHDA and SQIVND (reference sequence).

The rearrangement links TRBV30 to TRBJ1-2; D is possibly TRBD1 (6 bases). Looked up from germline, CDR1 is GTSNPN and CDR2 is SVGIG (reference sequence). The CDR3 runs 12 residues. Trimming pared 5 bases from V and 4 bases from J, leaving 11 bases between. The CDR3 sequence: CAWGGQTYGYTF. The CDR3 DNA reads TGTGCCTGGGGCGGACAGACCTATGGCTACACCTTC.

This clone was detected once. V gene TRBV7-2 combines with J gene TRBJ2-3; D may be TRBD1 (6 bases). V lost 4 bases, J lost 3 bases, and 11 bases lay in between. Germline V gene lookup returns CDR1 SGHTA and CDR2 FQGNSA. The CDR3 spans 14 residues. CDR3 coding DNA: TGTGCCAGCAGCTCTCACGGACAGACAGATACGCAGTATTTT. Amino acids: CASSSHGQTDTQYF. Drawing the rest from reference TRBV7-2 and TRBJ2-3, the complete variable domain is GAGVSQSPSNKVTEKGKDVELRCDPISGHTALYWYRQSLGQGLEFLIYFQGNSAPDKSGLPSDRFSAERTGGSVSTLTIQRTQQEDSAVYLCASSSHGQTDTQYFGPGTRLTVL.

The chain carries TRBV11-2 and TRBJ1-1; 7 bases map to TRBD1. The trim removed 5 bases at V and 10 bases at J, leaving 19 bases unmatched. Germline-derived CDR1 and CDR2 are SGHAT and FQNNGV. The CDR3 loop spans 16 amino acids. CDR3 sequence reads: CASSPWGTDRANGAFF. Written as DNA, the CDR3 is TGTGCCAGCAGCCCGTGGGGGACTGACAGGGCAAACGGAGCTTTCTTT.

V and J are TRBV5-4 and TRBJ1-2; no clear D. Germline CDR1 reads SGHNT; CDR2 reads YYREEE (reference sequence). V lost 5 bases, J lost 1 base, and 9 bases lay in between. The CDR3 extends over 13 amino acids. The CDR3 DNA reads TGTGCCAGCAGTCAGGAATTTAACTATGGCTACACCTTC. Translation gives CASSQEFNYGYTF. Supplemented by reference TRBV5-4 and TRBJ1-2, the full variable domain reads ETGVTQSPTHLIKTRGQQVTLRCSSQSGHNTVSWYQQALGQGPQFIFQYYREEENGRGNFPPRFSGLQFPNYSSELNVNALELDDSALYLCASSQEFNYGYTFGSGTRLTVV.

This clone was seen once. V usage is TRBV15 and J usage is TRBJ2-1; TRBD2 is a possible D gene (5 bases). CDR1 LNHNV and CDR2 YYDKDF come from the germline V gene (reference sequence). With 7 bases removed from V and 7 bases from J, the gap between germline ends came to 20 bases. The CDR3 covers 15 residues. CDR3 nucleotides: TGTGCCACCACCCAGGAGCAAGAGGGTAAGAATGAGCAGTTCTTC. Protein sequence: CATTQEQEGKNEQFF. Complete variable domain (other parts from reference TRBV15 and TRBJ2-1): DAMVIQNPRYQVTQFGKPVTLSCSQTLNHNVMYWYQQKSSQAPKLLFHYYDKDFNNEADTPDNFQSRRPNTSFCFLDIRSPGLGDTAMYLCATTQEQEGKNEQFFGPGTRLTVL.

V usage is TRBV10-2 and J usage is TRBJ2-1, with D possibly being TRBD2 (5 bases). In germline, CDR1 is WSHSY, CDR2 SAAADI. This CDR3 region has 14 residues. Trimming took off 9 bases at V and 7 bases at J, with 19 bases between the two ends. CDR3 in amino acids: CASSRTPLPNEQFF. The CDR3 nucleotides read TGCGCCAGTTCCCGGACTCCGCTTCCGAATGAGCAGTTCTTC.

The CDR3 DNA is TGTGCCAGTAGTATACTTTACAGACCAACTAATGAAAAACTGTTTTTT. Translating it yields CASSILYRPTNEKLFF. The chain employs TRBV19 and TRBJ1-4; D gene uncertain. The CDR3 has 16 residues. In germline, CDR1 is LNHDA, CDR2 SQIVND (reference sequence). V was trimmed by 2 bases and J by 0 bases, leaving 10 bases between them.

The CDR3 here is CASSQGTSPGELFF. As DNA, the CDR3 is TGTGCCAGCAGCCAAGGGACTAGCCCCGGGGAGCTGTTTTTT. The rearrangement joins TRBV4-2 to TRBJ2-2; 8 nucleotides agree with TRBD2. This CDR3 is built from 14 residues. V gave up 1 base and J gave up 6 bases; unmatched junction bases: 1. Germline assignment: CDR1 LGHNA and CDR2 YNFKEQ.

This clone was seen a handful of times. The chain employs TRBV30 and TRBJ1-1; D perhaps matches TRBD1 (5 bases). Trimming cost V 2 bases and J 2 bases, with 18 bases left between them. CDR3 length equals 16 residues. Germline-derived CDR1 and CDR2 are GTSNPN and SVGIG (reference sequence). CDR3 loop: CAWSIAGGPTNTEAFF. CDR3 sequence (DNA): TGTGCCTGGAGTATAGCGGGGGGACCGACTAACACTGAAGCTTTCTTT.